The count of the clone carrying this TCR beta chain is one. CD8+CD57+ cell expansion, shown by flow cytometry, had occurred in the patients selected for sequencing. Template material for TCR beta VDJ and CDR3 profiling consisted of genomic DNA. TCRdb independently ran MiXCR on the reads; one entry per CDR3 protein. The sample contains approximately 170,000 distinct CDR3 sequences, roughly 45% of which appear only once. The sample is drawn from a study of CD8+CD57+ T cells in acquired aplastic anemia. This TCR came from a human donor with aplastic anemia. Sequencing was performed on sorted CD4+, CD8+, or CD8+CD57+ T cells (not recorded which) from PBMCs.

This chain's CDR3 is CSVAVQGPYEQYF. The CDR3 coding sequence is TGCAGCGTTGCTGTCCAGGGCCCCTACGAGCAGTACTTC. V is TRBV29-1 and J is TRBJ2-7, with D maybe TRBD1 (5 bases). Germline assignment: CDR1 SQVTM and CDR2 ANQGSEA. The CDR3 runs 13 residues. Trimming stripped 4 bases from V and 2 bases from J, with 12 bases between.